Here is one T cell receptor (beta chain) with its context. The data stem from a study of blood T cell repertoires in COVID-19. Overall study: Samples of COVID-19 (acute and convalescent) were obtained from the United States, Italy and Spain.

Which cohort a participant joined came from the clinical history participants gave. Someone with COVID-19 had been met by exposed participants within 2 weeks before study entry. In the study's own analysis: Quantification of nucleated cells was approximated via reference gene primer amplification. Data came from immunoSEQ multiplex PCR; TCRdb stores just in-frame clones and leaves some out. V and J calls plus clone size are reproduced from that table; the DNA served to infer D and trimming. The profile shows 320,000 or so clones, roughly 85% of them singletons. Germline assignment: CDR1 SGHTA and CDR2 FQGNSA. The CDR3 is made up of 13 amino acids. V shed 5 bases and J shed 4 bases, with 11 bases lying between them.

The J gene is TRBJ1-2, the V gene TRBV7-2; possibly TRBD1 for D (5 bases). Input material: PBMCs or T cells enriched from blood (not recorded which). This TCR was sampled from a woman younger than 45 who had been exposed to COVID-19. The CDR3 bases are TGTGCCAGCAGCCCTGGACAACCCTATGGCTACACCTTC. Amino acid sequence: CASSPGQPYGYTF.